This T cell receptor beta chain emerged from a study of blood T cell repertoires in COVID-19. Study overall: Samples taken during acute and convalescent COVID-19 were collected in the United States, Italy and Spain. T cells, B-cell-depleted T cells, or PBMCs supplied cDNA or gDNA.

Sequenced by immunoSEQ multiplex PCR; TCRdb stores in-frame clones only, minus some. The sample contains 60,000 to 75,000 clones, around 87% of which appear only once. V was shortened by 1 base and J by 0 bases, with 7 bases between the two germline ends. The CDR3 consists of 16 residues. Germline V gives CDR1 SGHAT, CDR2 FQNNGV. The origin of this receptor is a man between 70 and 80 years old with active COVID-19. The rearrangement joins TRBV11-2 to TRBJ2-6; D is uncertain. Sequencing input: peripheral blood. Here the CDR3 reads CASSLVSRSGANVLTF. As DNA, the CDR3 is TGTGCCAGCAGCTTAGTCTCCCGCTCTGGGGCCAACGTCCTGACTTTC. The variable domain in full, with the rest retrieved from reference TRBV11-2 and TRBJ2-6, is EAGVAQSPRYKIIEKRQSVAFWCNPISGHATLYWYQQILGQGPKLLIQFQNNGVVDDSQLPKDRFSAERLKGVDSTLKIQPAKLEDSAVYLCASSLVSRSGANVLTFGAGSRLTVL.